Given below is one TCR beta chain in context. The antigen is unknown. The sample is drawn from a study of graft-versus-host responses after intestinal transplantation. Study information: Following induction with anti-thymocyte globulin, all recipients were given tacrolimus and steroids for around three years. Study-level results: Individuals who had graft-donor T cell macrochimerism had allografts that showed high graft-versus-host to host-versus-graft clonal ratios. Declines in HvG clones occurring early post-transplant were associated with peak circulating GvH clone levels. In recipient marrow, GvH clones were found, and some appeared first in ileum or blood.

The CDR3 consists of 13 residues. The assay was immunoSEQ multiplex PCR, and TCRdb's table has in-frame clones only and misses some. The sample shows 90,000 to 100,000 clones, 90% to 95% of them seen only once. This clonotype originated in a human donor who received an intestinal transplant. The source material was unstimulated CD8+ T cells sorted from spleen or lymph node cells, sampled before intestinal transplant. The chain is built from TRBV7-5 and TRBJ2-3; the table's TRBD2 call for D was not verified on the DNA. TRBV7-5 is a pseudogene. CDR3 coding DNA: TGTGTCAGAAGCTCTAGCGGCACAGATACGCAGTATTTT. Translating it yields CVRSSSGTDTQYF.